This is a list of T cell receptor beta chains from one sample in a study of CD4 and CD8 cells across lung adenocarcinoma regions. TCRdb redid the calling of the PCR reads with MiXCR, one entry per CDR3 protein. The data hold several thousand distinct CDR3 sequences, with 45% to 60% observed a single time. Input material: CD8+ T cells from the center of a lung tumor. The source is a female donor with lung adenocarcinoma. The CD4 and CD8 labels of this study may be unreliable. Both conserved end residues are trimmed from each CDR3. Each record gives: V gene, J gene, CDR3 protein.

v_gene: TRBV10-3
j_gene: TRBJ2-2
CDR3aa: AITKGPTFTGELF

v_gene: TRBV12-3/TRBV12-4
j_gene: TRBJ2-1
CDR3aa: ASSFRGGGGDNEQF

v_gene: TRBV7-6
j_gene: TRBJ2-2
CDR3aa: ASLRDNLGELF

v_gene: TRBV7-2
j_gene: TRBJ2-1
CDR3aa: ASSLVSSGGDSYEQF

v_gene: TRBV4-3
j_gene: TRBJ2-6
CDR3aa: ASSQALRQSGANVLT

v_gene: TRBV10-3
j_gene: TRBJ2-3
CDR3aa: AIRDARAETQY

v_gene: TRBV11-2
j_gene: TRBJ2-3
CDR3aa: GGGFGGGDVDTQY

v_gene: TRBV7-3
j_gene: NA
CDR3aa: ASIEHRGRRIGTQY

v_gene: TRBV19
j_gene: TRBJ1-4
CDR3aa: ASTSGQGLEKLF

v_gene: TRBV7-6
j_gene: TRBJ1-6
CDR3aa: ASTYRDSSYNSPLH

v_gene: TRBV7-2
j_gene: TRBJ2-1
CDR3aa: ASSLRRTPGELF

v_gene: TRBV11-3
j_gene: TRBJ2-1
CDR3aa: ASSRWTSGTYNEQF

v_gene: TRBV7-8
j_gene: TRBJ2-5
CDR3aa: ASSSYSPGLAGVEQETQY

v_gene: TRBV5-1
j_gene: TRBJ2-1
CDR3aa: ASSSGASGTYNEQF

v_gene: TRBV7-3
j_gene: TRBJ2-3
CDR3aa: ASSLTGTRFSTDTQY

v_gene: TRBV7-2
j_gene: TRBJ2-7
CDR3aa: ASSLVLWGSHYEQY

v_gene: TRBV11-1
j_gene: TRBJ2-5
CDR3aa: ASSLWGPGPDTQY

v_gene: TRBV7-2
j_gene: TRBJ1-1
CDR3aa: ASSLAQKAF

v_gene: TRBV7-7
j_gene: TRBJ2-7
CDR3aa: ASSPATVYEQY

v_gene: TRBV6-1
j_gene: TRBJ2-4
CDR3aa: ASGQGLAKNVQY

v_gene: TRBV6-5
j_gene: TRBJ2-1
CDR3aa: ASSLTSGEGGNEQF

v_gene: TRBV5-8
j_gene: TRBJ2-3
CDR3aa: ASSLSGALTNTQY